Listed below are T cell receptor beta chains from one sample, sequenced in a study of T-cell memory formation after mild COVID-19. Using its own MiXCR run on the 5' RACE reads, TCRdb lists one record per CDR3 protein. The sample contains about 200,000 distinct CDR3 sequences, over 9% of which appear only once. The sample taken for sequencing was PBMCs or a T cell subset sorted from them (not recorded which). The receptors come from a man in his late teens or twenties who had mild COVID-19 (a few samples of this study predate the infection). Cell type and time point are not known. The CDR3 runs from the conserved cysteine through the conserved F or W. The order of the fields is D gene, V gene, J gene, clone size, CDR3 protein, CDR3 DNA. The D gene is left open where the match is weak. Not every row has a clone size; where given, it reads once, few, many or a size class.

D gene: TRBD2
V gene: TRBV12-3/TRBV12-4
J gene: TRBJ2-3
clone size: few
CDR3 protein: CASSLAIAGGLPDTQYF
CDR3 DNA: TGTGCCAGCAGTTTAGCAATAGCGGGGGGGCTTCCAGATACGCAGTATTTT

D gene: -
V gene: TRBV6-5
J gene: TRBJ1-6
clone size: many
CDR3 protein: CASLDSYNSPLHF
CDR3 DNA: TGTGCCAGCCTCGACAGTTATAATTCACCCCTCCACTTT

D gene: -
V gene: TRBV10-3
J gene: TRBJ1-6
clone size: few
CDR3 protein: CAISDDKGNSPLHF
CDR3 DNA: TGTGCCATCAGTGATGATAAGGGGAATTCACCCCTCCACTTT

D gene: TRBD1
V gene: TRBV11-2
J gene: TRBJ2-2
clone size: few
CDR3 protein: CASSLEADRGRTGELFF
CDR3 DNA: TGTGCCAGCAGCTTAGAAGCGGACAGGGGGCGGACCGGGGAGCTGTTTTTT

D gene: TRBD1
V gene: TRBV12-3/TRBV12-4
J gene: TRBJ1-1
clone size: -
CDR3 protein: CASSPLRQGGMNTEAFF
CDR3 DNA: TGTGCCAGCAGCCCCCTCCGACAGGGGGGCATGAACACTGAAGCTTTCTTT

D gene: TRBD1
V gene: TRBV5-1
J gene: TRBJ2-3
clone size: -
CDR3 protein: CASSFDRGLTDTQYF
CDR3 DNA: TGCGCCAGCAGCTTCGACAGGGGCCTAACAGATACGCAGTATTTT

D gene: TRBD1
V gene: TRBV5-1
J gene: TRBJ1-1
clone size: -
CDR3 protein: CASSLDRVAEAFF
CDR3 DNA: TGCGCCAGCAGCCTTGACAGGGTCGCTGAAGCTTTCTTT

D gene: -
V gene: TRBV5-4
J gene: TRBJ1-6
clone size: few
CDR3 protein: CASSLMQGHTYNSPLHF
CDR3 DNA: TGTGCCAGCAGCTTGATGCAGGGACACACCTATAATTCACCCCTCCACTTT

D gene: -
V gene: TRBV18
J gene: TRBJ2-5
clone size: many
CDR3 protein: CASSPGAEETQYF
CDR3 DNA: TGTGCCAGCTCACCGGGGGCAGAAGAGACCCAGTACTTC

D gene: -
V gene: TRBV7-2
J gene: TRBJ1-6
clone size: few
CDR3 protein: CASSLGWTGNSPLHF
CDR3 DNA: TGTGCCAGCAGCTTAGGATGGACGGGGAATTCACCCCTCCACTTT

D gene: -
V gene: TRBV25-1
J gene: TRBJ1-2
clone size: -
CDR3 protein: CASSDYVDMGYTF
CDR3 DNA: TGTGCCAGCAGTGATTATGTGGATATGGGCTACACCTTC

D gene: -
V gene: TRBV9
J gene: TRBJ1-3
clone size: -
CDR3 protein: CASSVELTGRGNTIYF
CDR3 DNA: TGTGCCAGCAGCGTAGAATTAACAGGCCGGGGAAACACCATATATTTT

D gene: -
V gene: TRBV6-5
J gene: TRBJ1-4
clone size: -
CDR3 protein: CASRRDPWGNEKLFF
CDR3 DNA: TGTGCCAGCAGAAGAGACCCCTGGGGTAATGAAAAACTGTTTTTT

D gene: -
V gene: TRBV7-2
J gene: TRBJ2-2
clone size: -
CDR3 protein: CASSLARLGAGELFF
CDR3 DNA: TGTGCCAGCAGCTTAGCGCGCCTTGGGGCCGGGGAGCTGTTTTTT

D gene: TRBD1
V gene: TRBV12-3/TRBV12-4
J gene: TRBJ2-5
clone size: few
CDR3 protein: CASSPRTGEETQYF
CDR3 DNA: TGTGCCAGCAGTCCGCGGACAGGGGAAGAGACCCAGTACTTC

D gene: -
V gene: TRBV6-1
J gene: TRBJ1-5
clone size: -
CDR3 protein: CASSADNQPQHF
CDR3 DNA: TGTGCCAGCAGTGCAGACAATCAGCCCCAGCATTTT

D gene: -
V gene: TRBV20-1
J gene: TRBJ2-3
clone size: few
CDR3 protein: CSAPAGDTQYF
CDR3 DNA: TGCAGTGCACCCGCCGGGGATACGCAGTATTTT

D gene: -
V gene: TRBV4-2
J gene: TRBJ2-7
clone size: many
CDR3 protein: CASSQGDWSERTYEQYF
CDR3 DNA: TGTGCCAGCAGCCAAGGGGATTGGTCAGAAAGAACCTACGAGCAGTACTTC

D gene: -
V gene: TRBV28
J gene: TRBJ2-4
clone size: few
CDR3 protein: CATSLAKNIQYF
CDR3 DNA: TGTGCCACCAGCTTAGCCAAAAACATTCAGTACTTC

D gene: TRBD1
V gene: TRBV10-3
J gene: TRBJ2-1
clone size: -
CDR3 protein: CAISAQGDDEQFF
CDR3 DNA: TGTGCCATCAGTGCACAGGGGGATGATGAGCAGTTCTTC

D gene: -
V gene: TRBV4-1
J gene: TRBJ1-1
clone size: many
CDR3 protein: CASSPYQRNTEAFF
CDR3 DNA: TGCGCCAGCAGCCCGTACCAGCGGAACACTGAAGCTTTCTTT

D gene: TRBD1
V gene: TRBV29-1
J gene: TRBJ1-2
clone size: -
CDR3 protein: CSVEDHRGVDGYTF
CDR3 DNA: TGCAGCGTTGAAGATCACAGGGGTGTGGATGGCTACACCTTC

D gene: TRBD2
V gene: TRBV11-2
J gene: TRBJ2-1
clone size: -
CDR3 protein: CASSLGRGADNEQFF
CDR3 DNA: TGTGCCAGCAGCTTAGGGCGGGGGGCCGACAATGAGCAGTTCTTC

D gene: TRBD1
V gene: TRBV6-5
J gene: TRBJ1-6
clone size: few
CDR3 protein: CASSSQGASPLHF
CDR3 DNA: TGTGCCAGCAGTTCACAGGGGGCTTCACCCCTCCACTTT

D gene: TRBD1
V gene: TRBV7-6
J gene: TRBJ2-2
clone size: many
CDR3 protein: CASSFGTATAGELFF
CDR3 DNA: TGTGCCAGCAGCTTCGGGACAGCGACGGCCGGGGAGCTGTTTTTT

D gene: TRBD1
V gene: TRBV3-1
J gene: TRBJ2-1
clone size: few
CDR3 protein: CASSLETGDLVF
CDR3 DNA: TGTGCCAGCAGCCTCGAGACAGGGGACCTTGTCTTC

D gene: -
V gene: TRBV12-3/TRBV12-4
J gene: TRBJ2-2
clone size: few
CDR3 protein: CASRQGNTGELFF
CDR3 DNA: TGTGCCAGCAGACAGGGGAACACCGGGGAGCTGTTTTTT

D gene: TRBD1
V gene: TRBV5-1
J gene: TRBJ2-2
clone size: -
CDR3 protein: CASTRTGPSLNTGELFF
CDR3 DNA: TGCGCCAGCACACGGACAGGGCCCTCCCTGAACACCGGGGAGCTGTTTTTT

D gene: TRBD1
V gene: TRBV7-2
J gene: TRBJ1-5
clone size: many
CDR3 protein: CASSGGQTQPQHF
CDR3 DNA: TGTGCCAGCAGCGGGGGACAGACCCAGCCCCAGCATTTT

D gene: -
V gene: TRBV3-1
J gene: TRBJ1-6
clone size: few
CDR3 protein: CASSQSGGLENSPLHF
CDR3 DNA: TGTGCCAGCAGCCAATCCGGGGGGTTGGAAAATTCACCCCTCCACTTT

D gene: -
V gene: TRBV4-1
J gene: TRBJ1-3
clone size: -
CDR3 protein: CASSLLGNTIYF
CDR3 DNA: TGCGCCAGCAGCCTGCTTGGAAACACCATATATTTT

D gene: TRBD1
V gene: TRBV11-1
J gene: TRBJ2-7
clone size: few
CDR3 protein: CASSFVGQDYEQYF
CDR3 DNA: TGTGCCAGCAGCTTTGTCGGACAGGACTACGAGCAGTACTTC

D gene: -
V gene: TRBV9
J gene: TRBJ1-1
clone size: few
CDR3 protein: CASSVEVASTPFF
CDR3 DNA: TGTGCCAGCAGCGTAGAAGTAGCCTCTACTCCTTTCTTT

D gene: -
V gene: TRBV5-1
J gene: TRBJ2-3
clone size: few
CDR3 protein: CASSTGDSRGDTQYF
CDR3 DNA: TGCGCCAGCAGCACGGGTGATTCTAGGGGAGATACGCAGTATTTT

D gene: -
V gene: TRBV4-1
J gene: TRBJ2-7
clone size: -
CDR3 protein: CASSLRTSYYEQYF
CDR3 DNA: TGCGCCAGCAGCCTGCGGACATCCTACTACGAGCAGTACTTC

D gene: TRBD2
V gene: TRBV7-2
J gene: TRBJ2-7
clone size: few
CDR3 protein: CASSPQLGGYEQYF
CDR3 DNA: TGTGCCAGCAGCCCACAACTCGGGGGGTACGAGCAGTACTTC

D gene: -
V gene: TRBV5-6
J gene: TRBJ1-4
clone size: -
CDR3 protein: CASSLGFNEKLFF
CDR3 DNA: TGTGCCAGCAGCTTAGGATTTAATGAAAAACTGTTTTTT

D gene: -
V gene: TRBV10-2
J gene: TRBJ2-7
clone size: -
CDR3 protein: CASQDQTYEQHF
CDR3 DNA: TGCGCCAGCCAGGACCAGACCTACGAGCAGCACTTC

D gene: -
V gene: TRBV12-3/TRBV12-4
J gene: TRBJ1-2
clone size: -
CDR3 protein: CASREGPYGYGYTF
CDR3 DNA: TGTGCCAGCAGAGAGGGACCCTATGGTTATGGCTACACCTTC

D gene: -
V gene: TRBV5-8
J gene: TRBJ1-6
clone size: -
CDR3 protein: CASRFNSPLHF
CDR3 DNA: TGTGCCAGCAGGTTTAATTCACCCCTCCACTTT

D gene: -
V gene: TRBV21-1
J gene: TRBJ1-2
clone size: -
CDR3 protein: CASSTRRNSYGYTF
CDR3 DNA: TGTGCCAGCAGCACCCGACGGAACTCCTATGGCTACACCTTC

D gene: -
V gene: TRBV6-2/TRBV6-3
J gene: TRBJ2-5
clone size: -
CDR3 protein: CASMSLVRKKETQYF
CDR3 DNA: TGTGCCAGTATGTCTTTGGTCAGAAAAAAAGAGACCCAGTACTTC

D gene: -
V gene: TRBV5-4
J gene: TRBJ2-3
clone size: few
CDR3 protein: CASSSGLGTDTQYF
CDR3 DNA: TGTGCCAGCAGCTCGGGACTTGGCACAGATACGCAGTATTTT

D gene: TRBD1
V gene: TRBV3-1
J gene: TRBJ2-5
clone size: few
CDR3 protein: CASSQSGTGETQYF
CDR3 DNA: TGTGCCAGCAGCCAAAGTGGGACAGGGGAGACCCAGTACTTC

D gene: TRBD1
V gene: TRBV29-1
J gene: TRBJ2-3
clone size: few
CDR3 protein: CSASLGGGTDTQYF
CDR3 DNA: TGCAGCGCTAGTTTAGGGGGCGGCACAGATACGCAGTATTTT

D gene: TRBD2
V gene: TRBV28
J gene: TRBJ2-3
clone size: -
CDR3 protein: CASSLAASGRTDTQYF
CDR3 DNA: TGTGCCAGCAGTTTGGCGGCTAGCGGACGCACAGATACGCAGTATTTT

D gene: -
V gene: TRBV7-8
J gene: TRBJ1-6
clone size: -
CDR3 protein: CASSLDPGTAPLHF
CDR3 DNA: TGTGCCAGCAGTCTAGATCCGGGAACTGCACCCCTCCACTTT

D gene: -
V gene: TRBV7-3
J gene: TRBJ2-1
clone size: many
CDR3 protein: CASSPYAPRTLYSYNEQFF
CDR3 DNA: TGTGCCAGCAGCCCATATGCCCCCAGGACTTTATACTCCTACAATGAGCAGTTCTTC

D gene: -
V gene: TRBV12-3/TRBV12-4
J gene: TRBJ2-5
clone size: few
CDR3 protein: CASSFAGETQYF
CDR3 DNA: TGTGCCAGCAGTTTTGCTGGCGAGACCCAGTACTTC

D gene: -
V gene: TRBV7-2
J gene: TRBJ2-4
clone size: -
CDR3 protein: CASSSEIVLAKNIQYF
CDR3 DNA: TGTGCCAGCAGCTCAGAGATAGTCCTAGCCAAAAACATTCAGTACTTC

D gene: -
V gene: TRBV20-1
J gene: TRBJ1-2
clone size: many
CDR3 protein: CSAPGTGTMYGYTF
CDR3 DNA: TGCAGTGCTCCAGGGACCGGAACTATGTATGGCTACACCTTC

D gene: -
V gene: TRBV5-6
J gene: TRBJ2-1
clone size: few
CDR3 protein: CASSLQGTTHYNEQFF
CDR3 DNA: TGTGCCAGCAGCTTGCAGGGGACCACCCATTACAATGAGCAGTTCTTC

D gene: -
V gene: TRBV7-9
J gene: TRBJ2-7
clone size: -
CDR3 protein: CASSTTGTYEQYF
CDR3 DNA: TGTGCCAGCAGCACCACGGGGACCTACGAGCAGTACTTC